This TCR beta chain was obtained from a study of human T cells and chemical hapten exposure. Germline values: CDR1 DFQATT, CDR2 SNEGSKA (reference sequence). The CDR3 loop spans 15 amino acids. The V end was cut by 5 bases, the J end by 2 bases, with 17 bases between. Time point denoted: pre-sensitization, week 0. Stated treatment: therapeutic diphenylcyclopropenone sensitization with weekly scalp DPC. A single record per CDR3 protein comes from TCRdb applying MiXCR to the RACE reads. The sample gives 250,000 or so distinct CDR3 sequences, 7.5% to 9% of which show up once; 1.2% is in the top ten. The material was whole blood, obtained in connection with sensitization to the hapten diphenylcyclopropenone (DPC). This receptor was obtained from a young man with alopecia areata. Some clones in this sample may be carry-over from other donors' samples. The rearrangement links TRBV20-1 to TRBJ2-3, with D possibly TRBD2 on 7 matching bases. CDR3 nucleotide sequence: TGCAGTGCTCGGGAAGGGGGGGCCCCCACAGATACGCAGTATTTT. Translation: CSAREGGAPTDTQYF.